This T cell receptor beta chain emerged from a study of molecular identifiers for immune sequencing clone quantification. Trimming removed 1 base from V and 4 bases from J; junction bases left unmatched: 13. This CDR3 is 19 amino acids long. Germline V lookup: CDR1 MNHEY, CDR2 SVGAGI. In TCRdb, the PCR reads were re-called with MiXCR into one record per CDR3 protein. The sample shows roughly 630,000 distinct CDR3 sequences, roughly 25% of them seen only once. J is TRBJ2-1 and V is TRBV6-5; the match to TRBD2 covers 10 bases. Sequencing input: naive CD8+ T cells from blood, with Jurkat cell RNA spiked in. Stated subset: FACS-sorted CD8+CD4-CCR7+CD45RA+ naive T cells. The sequence was collected from a human donor in good health. Some libraries in this study had Jurkat cell RNA spiked in. The CDR3 loop is CASSYLGAGGPSGYNEQFF. Written as DNA, the CDR3 is TGTGCCAGCAGTTACTTGGGAGCGGGAGGGCCTTCGGGGTACAATGAGCAGTTCTTC.